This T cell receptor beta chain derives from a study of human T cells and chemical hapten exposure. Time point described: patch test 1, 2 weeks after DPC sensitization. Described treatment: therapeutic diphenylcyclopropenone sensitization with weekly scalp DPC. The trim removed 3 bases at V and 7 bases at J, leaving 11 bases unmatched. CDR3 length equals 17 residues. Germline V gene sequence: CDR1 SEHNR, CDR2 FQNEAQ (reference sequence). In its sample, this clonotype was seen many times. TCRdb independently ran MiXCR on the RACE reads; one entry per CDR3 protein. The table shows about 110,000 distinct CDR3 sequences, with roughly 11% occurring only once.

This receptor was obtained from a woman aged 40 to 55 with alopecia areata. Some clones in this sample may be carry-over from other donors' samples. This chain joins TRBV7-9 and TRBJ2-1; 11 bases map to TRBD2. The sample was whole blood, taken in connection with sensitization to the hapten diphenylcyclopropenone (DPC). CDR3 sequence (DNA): TGTGCCAGCAGCTTTTCTGGGCTAGCGGGAGGTTCGAATGAGCAGTTCTTC. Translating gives CASSFSGLAGGSNEQFF.